This is a list of T cell receptor beta chains from one sample in a study of PD-1 blockade in classical Hodgkin lymphoma. Method: immunoSEQ multiplex PCR; TCRdb's copy keeps in-frame clones and lacks some. The repertoire has under 100,000 clones, about nine tenths of them found once; the top ten carry about 2.6%. Specimen: peripheral blood mononuclear cells (PBMCs), collected before the second cycle of nivolumab. The receptors derive from a human donor with classical Hodgkin lymphoma. CDR3s include the opening cysteine and the closing phenylalanine or tryptophan. Fields, in order: D gene, CDR3 length, clone size, J gene, V gene, CDR3 protein, CDR3 DNA. A D gene is named only where the DNA matches it firmly. Rows may omit the clone size; those that give it use once, few, many or a size class.

d_gene: TRBD1
len: 15
abundance: .
j_gene: TRBJ1-1
v_gene: TRBV19
CDR3aa: CASSAGQGVNTEAFF
CDR3nt: TGTGCCAGTAGTGCTGGACAGGGTGTGAACACTGAAGCTTTCTTT

d_gene: TRBD2
len: 13
abundance: once
j_gene: TRBJ2-7
v_gene: TRBV18
CDR3aa: CASSTTWGGEQYF
CDR3nt: TGTGCCAGCTCAACTACATGGGGGGGAGAGCAGTACTTC

d_gene: .
len: 14
abundance: .
j_gene: TRBJ2-7
v_gene: TRBV5-1
CDR3aa: CASSPGPQSGEQYF
CDR3nt: TGCGCCAGCAGCCCGGGACCACAGTCCGGCGAGCAGTACTTC

d_gene: .
len: 18
abundance: .
j_gene: TRBJ2-5
v_gene: TRBV28
CDR3aa: CASSSPLGPKSRQETQYF
CDR3nt: TGTGCCAGCAGTTCCCCCCTGGGCCCAAAATCCCGCCAAGAGACCCAGTACTTC

d_gene: .
len: 20
abundance: .
j_gene: TRBJ2-1
v_gene: TRBV12-5
CDR3aa: CASGLPPEGTGSLAYNEQFF
CDR3nt: TGTGCTAGTGGTTTGCCACCAGAGGGGACTGGGTCCCTCGCCTACAATGAGCAGTTCTTC

d_gene: .
len: 16
abundance: few
j_gene: TRBJ1-2
v_gene: TRBV7-3
CDR3aa: CASSFLGGPSNYGYTF
CDR3nt: TGTGCCAGCAGCTTCTTGGGAGGCCCATCTAACTATGGCTACACCTTC

d_gene: TRBD1
len: 14
abundance: .
j_gene: TRBJ2-7
v_gene: TRBV7-9
CDR3aa: CASSAGTGIYEQYF
CDR3nt: TGTGCCAGCAGCGCCGGGACAGGGATCTACGAGCAGTACTTC

d_gene: TRBD1
len: 16
abundance: .
j_gene: TRBJ2-1
v_gene: TRBV5-1
CDR3aa: CASSLAGTGAYNEQFF
CDR3nt: TGCGCCAGCAGCTTGGCCGGGACAGGGGCGTACAATGAGCAGTTCTTC

d_gene: .
len: 15
abundance: .
j_gene: TRBJ2-7
v_gene: TRBV4-2
CDR3aa: CASSQTASVTYEQYF
CDR3nt: TGTGCCAGCAGCCAGACCGCTAGCGTCACCTACGAGCAGTACTTC

d_gene: .
len: 11
abundance: .
j_gene: TRBJ2-5
v_gene: TRBV5-1
CDR3aa: CASSLRETQYF
CDR3nt: TGCGCCAGCAGCTTAAGAGAGACCCAGTACTTC

d_gene: .
len: 14
abundance: .
j_gene: TRBJ2-1
v_gene: TRBV9
CDR3aa: CASSVGLVNNEQFF
CDR3nt: TGTGCCAGCAGCGTAGGGCTAGTTAACAATGAGCAGTTCTTC

d_gene: TRBD2
len: 17
abundance: .
j_gene: TRBJ2-5
v_gene: TRBV5-1
CDR3aa: CASSLGTSGSTGETQYF
CDR3nt: TGCGCCAGCAGTCTCGGGACTAGCGGGAGTACTGGAGAGACCCAGTACTTC

d_gene: .
len: 13
abundance: .
j_gene: TRBJ2-5
v_gene: TRBV5-1
CDR3aa: CASSLYSKETQYF
CDR3nt: TGCGCCAGCAGCTTGTATAGCAAAGAGACCCAGTACTTC

d_gene: .
len: 13
abundance: .
j_gene: TRBJ1-1
v_gene: TRBV19
CDR3aa: CASNWGQNTEAFF
CDR3nt: TGTGCCAGTAACTGGGGACAGAACACTGAAGCTTTCTTT

d_gene: .
len: 15
abundance: .
j_gene: TRBJ2-1
v_gene: TRBV5-4
CDR3aa: CASKRDGSLDNEQFF
CDR3nt: TGTGCCAGCAAGAGGGATGGGAGCCTGGACAATGAGCAGTTCTTC

d_gene: TRBD1
len: 15
abundance: .
j_gene: TRBJ1-2
v_gene: TRBV5-1
CDR3aa: CASSSWTGLSYSYTF
CDR3nt: TGCGCCAGCAGCTCTTGGACAGGGCTATCTTACAGCTACACCTTC

d_gene: .
len: 12
abundance: .
j_gene: TRBJ2-1
v_gene: TRBV27
CDR3aa: CASSLSSREQFF
CDR3nt: TGTGCCAGCAGTTTATCCTCCAGGGAGCAGTTCTTC

d_gene: TRBD2
len: 15
abundance: .
j_gene: TRBJ2-7
v_gene: TRBV5-1
CDR3aa: CASSWGLAGAYEQYF
CDR3nt: TGCGCCAGCAGCTGGGGACTAGCGGGAGCCTACGAGCAGTACTTC

d_gene: .
len: 12
abundance: .
j_gene: TRBJ2-2
v_gene: TRBV28
CDR3aa: CASTTLSGELFF
CDR3nt: TGTGCCAGCACCACACTTTCCGGGGAGCTGTTTTTT

d_gene: TRBD1
len: 13
abundance: .
j_gene: TRBJ1-5
v_gene: TRBV19
CDR3aa: CASRGDRVEPQHF
CDR3nt: TGTGCCAGTAGGGGGGACAGGGTTGAGCCCCAGCATTTT

d_gene: .
len: 14
abundance: .
j_gene: TRBJ2-7
v_gene: TRBV5-6
CDR3aa: CASSLVGPGPEQYF
CDR3nt: TGTGCCAGCAGCTTGGTAGGGCCAGGTCCCGAGCAGTACTTC

d_gene: .
len: 14
abundance: .
j_gene: TRBJ1-3
v_gene: TRBV27
CDR3aa: CASSRAGAGNTIYF
CDR3nt: TGTGCCAGCTCACGAGCAGGGGCAGGAAACACCATATATTTT

d_gene: .
len: 12
abundance: .
j_gene: TRBJ2-1
v_gene: TRBV6-5
CDR3aa: CASSYSGNEQFF
CDR3nt: TGTGCCAGCAGTTACAGCGGGAATGAGCAGTTCTTC

d_gene: TRBD1
len: 14
abundance: .
j_gene: TRBJ1-2
v_gene: TRBV5-6
CDR3aa: CASSLGQGTYGYTF
CDR3nt: TGTGCCAGCAGCTTAGGACAGGGGACTTATGGCTACACCTTC

d_gene: .
len: 15
abundance: .
j_gene: TRBJ1-2
v_gene: TRBV7-9
CDR3aa: CASSLGGWDSYGYTF
CDR3nt: TGTGCCAGCAGCTTAGGGGGGTGGGACTCCTATGGCTACACCTTC

d_gene: .
len: 14
abundance: .
j_gene: TRBJ1-2
v_gene: TRBV28
CDR3aa: CASSILYPDYGYTF
CDR3nt: TGTGCCAGCAGCATCTTATACCCGGACTATGGCTACACCTTC

d_gene: .
len: 16
abundance: .
j_gene: TRBJ2-7
v_gene: TRBV7-9
CDR3aa: CASSLSSGDQSLHRDF
CDR3nt: TGTGCCAGCAGCCTTTCGTCAGGGGACCAGTCTCTACATAGGGACTTC

d_gene: .
len: 15
abundance: .
j_gene: TRBJ2-3
v_gene: TRBV2
CDR3aa: CASSEFSSTGDTQYF
CDR3nt: TGTGCCAGCAGTGAATTTTCGTCGACGGGGGATACGCAGTATTTT

d_gene: .
len: 16
abundance: .
j_gene: TRBJ1-5
v_gene: TRBV28
CDR3aa: CASSLSTGSSNQPQHF
CDR3nt: TGTGCCAGCAGTTTATCAACAGGGAGTAGCAATCAGCCCCAGCATTTT

d_gene: TRBD2
len: 15
abundance: once
j_gene: TRBJ2-5
v_gene: TRBV9
CDR3aa: CASSVGLAGKETQYF
CDR3nt: TGTGCCAGCAGCGTAGGGCTAGCGGGAAAAGAGACCCAGTACTTC

d_gene: TRBD1
len: 15
abundance: .
j_gene: TRBJ2-7
v_gene: TRBV6-6
CDR3aa: CASSAPGQGTYEQYF
CDR3nt: TGTGCCAGCAGTGCTCCGGGACAGGGAACTTACGAGCAGTACTTC

d_gene: TRBD2
len: 17
abundance: .
j_gene: TRBJ2-1
v_gene: TRBV5-6
CDR3aa: CASSSRLAGVYYNEQFF
CDR3nt: TGTGCCAGCAGCTCCCGACTAGCGGGAGTTTACTACAATGAGCAGTTCTTC

d_gene: TRBD2
len: 14
abundance: .
j_gene: TRBJ2-1
v_gene: TRBV10-3
CDR3aa: CAIRDTGLAVEQFF
CDR3nt: TGTGCCATCAGGGATACGGGACTAGCCGTTGAGCAGTTCTTC

d_gene: .
len: 16
abundance: .
j_gene: TRBJ2-7
v_gene: TRBV5-1
CDR3aa: CASSWEPRRVSYEQYF
CDR3nt: TGCGCCAGCAGCTGGGAGCCCAGAAGGGTCTCCTACGAGCAGTACTTC

d_gene: .
len: 12
abundance: .
j_gene: TRBJ1-3
v_gene: TRBV6-1
CDR3aa: CASSETGNTIYF
CDR3nt: TGTGCCAGCAGTGAAACGGGAAACACCATATATTTT

d_gene: TRBD1
len: 14
abundance: .
j_gene: TRBJ2-7
v_gene: TRBV11-3
CDR3aa: CASSLSGQNYEQYF
CDR3nt: TGTGCCAGCAGCTTATCGGGACAGAACTACGAGCAGTACTTC

d_gene: TRBD1
len: 15
abundance: .
j_gene: TRBJ1-5
v_gene: TRBV6-1
CDR3aa: CASRVTGDSNQPQHF
CDR3nt: TGTGCCAGCAGAGTAACAGGGGATAGCAATCAGCCCCAGCATTTT

d_gene: TRBD2
len: 16
abundance: .
j_gene: TRBJ2-3
v_gene: TRBV7-6
CDR3aa: CASSLEAGGSTDTQYF
CDR3nt: TGTGCCAGCAGCTTAGAAGCCGGCGGGAGTACAGATACGCAGTATTTT

d_gene: .
len: 12
abundance: few
j_gene: TRBJ1-4
v_gene: TRBV14
CDR3aa: CASSPGHEKLFF
CDR3nt: TGTGCCAGCAGCCCGGGACACGAAAAACTGTTTTTT

d_gene: TRBD1
len: 14
abundance: .
j_gene: TRBJ1-1
v_gene: TRBV11-3
CDR3aa: CASRSDRGRTEAFF
CDR3nt: TGTGCCAGCAGATCCGACAGGGGGCGGACTGAAGCTTTCTTT

d_gene: TRBD1
len: 16
abundance: .
j_gene: TRBJ2-2
v_gene: TRBV9
CDR3aa: CASSVAGTGGAGELFF
CDR3nt: TGTGCCAGCAGCGTAGCCGGGACAGGTGGGGCCGGGGAGCTGTTTTTT

d_gene: TRBD1
len: 17
abundance: once
j_gene: TRBJ1-2
v_gene: TRBV19
CDR3aa: CASSSFSRGQANYGYTF
CDR3nt: TGTGCCAGTAGTAGTTTTTCCCGGGGACAGGCTAACTATGGCTACACCTTC

d_gene: .
len: 12
abundance: .
j_gene: TRBJ2-3
v_gene: TRBV9
CDR3aa: CASSPILDTQYF
CDR3nt: TGTGCCAGCAGCCCCATCCTAGATACGCAGTATTTT

d_gene: TRBD2
len: 16
abundance: .
j_gene: TRBJ2-3
v_gene: TRBV10-2
CDR3aa: CASSGGASGNVDTQYF
CDR3nt: TGCGCCAGCAGCGGGGGGGCTAGCGGGAATGTCGATACGCAGTATTTT

d_gene: TRBD2
len: 15
abundance: .
j_gene: TRBJ2-3
v_gene: TRBV5-4
CDR3aa: CASSTTSGRVDTQYF
CDR3nt: TGTGCCAGCAGCACAACTAGCGGGAGGGTAGATACGCAGTATTTT

d_gene: .
len: 14
abundance: .
j_gene: TRBJ2-2
v_gene: TRBV6-1
CDR3aa: CASSEGWIPGELFF
CDR3nt: TGTGCCAGCAGTGAAGGTTGGATTCCCGGGGAGCTGTTTTTT

d_gene: TRBD1
len: 18
abundance: .
j_gene: TRBJ1-2
v_gene: TRBV7-8
CDR3aa: CASSLAQGGGNPNYGYTF
CDR3nt: TGTGCCAGCAGCTTAGCGCAGGGGGGAGGTAACCCTAACTATGGCTACACCTTC

d_gene: TRBD1
len: 15
abundance: .
j_gene: TRBJ2-3
v_gene: TRBV5-6
CDR3aa: CASSPGGQGTDTQYF
CDR3nt: TGTGCCAGCAGCCCCGGGGGACAGGGCACAGATACGCAGTATTTT

d_gene: TRBD1
len: 17
abundance: .
j_gene: TRBJ2-7
v_gene: TRBV18
CDR3aa: CASSPRVSGTGRYEQYF
CDR3nt: TGTGCCAGCTCACCACGGGTATCGGGGACAGGGCGTTACGAGCAGTACTTC

d_gene: TRBD2
len: 16
abundance: .
j_gene: TRBJ2-7
v_gene: TRBV27
CDR3aa: CASSLRGSSGYYEQYF
CDR3nt: TGTGCCAGCAGTTTAAGGGGATCTAGCGGATACTACGAGCAGTACTTC

d_gene: .
len: 13
abundance: .
j_gene: TRBJ1-1
v_gene: TRBV19
CDR3aa: CASRPPGIPEAFF
CDR3nt: TGTGCCAGTAGACCCCCCGGGATCCCCGAAGCTTTCTTT

d_gene: .
len: 14
abundance: .
j_gene: TRBJ1-1
v_gene: TRBV6-5
CDR3aa: CASSYSRGSTEAFF
CDR3nt: TGTGCCAGCAGTTACTCAAGAGGGAGCACTGAAGCTTTCTTT

d_gene: .
len: 15
abundance: few
j_gene: TRBJ1-5
v_gene: TRBV29-1
CDR3aa: CSVVVGGGLNQPQHF
CDR3nt: TGCAGCGTTGTGGTCGGGGGTGGTCTGAATCAGCCCCAGCATTTT

d_gene: TRBD2
len: 14
abundance: .
j_gene: TRBJ2-7
v_gene: TRBV5-4
CDR3aa: CASSLELAGYEQYF
CDR3nt: TGTGCCAGCAGCTTGGAACTAGCGGGCTACGAGCAGTACTTC

d_gene: .
len: 13
abundance: .
j_gene: TRBJ1-2
v_gene: TRBV25-1
CDR3aa: CASSQWTADGYTF
CDR3nt: TGTGCCAGCAGTCAGTGGACAGCCGATGGCTACACCTTC